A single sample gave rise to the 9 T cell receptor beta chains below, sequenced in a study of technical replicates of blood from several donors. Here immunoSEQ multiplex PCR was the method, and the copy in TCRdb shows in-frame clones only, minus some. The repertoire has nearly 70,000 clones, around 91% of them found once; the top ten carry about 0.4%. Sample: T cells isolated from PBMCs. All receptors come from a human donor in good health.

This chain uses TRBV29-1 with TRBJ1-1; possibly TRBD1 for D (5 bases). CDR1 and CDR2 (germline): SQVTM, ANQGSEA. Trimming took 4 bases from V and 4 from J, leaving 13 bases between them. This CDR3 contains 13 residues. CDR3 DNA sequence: TGCAGCGTTGCTCTCGGGCAGGGCACTGAAGCTTTCTTT. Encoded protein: CSVALGQGTEAFF.

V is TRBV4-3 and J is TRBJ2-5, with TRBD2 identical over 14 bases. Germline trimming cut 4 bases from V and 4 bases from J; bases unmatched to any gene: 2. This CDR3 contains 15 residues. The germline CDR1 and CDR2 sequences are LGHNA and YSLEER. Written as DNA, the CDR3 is TGCGCCAGCAGCCTTGGGACTAGCGGGAGAGAGACCCAGTACTTC. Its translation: CASSLGTSGRETQYF.

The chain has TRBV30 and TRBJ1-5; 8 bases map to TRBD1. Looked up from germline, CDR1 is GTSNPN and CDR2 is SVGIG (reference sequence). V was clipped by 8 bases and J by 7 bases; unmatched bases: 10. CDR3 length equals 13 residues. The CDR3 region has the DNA TGTGCCACCTCGACAGGGGATGGACAGCCCCAGCATTTT. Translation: CATSTGDGQPQHF.

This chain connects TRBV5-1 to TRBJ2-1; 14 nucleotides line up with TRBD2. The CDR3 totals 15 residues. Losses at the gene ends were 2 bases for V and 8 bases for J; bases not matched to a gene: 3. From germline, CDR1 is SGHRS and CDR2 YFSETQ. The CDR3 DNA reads TGCGCCAGCAGCTTCGGGACTAGCGGGAGCGATGAGCAGTTCTTC. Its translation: CASSFGTSGSDEQFF.

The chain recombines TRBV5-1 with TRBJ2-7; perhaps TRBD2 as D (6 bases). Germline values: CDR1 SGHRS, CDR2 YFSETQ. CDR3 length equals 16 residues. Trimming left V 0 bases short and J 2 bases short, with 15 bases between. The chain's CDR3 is CASSLGEAAIAYEQYF. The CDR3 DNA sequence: TGCGCCAGCAGCTTGGGGGAGGCTGCTATAGCCTACGAGCAGTACTTC.

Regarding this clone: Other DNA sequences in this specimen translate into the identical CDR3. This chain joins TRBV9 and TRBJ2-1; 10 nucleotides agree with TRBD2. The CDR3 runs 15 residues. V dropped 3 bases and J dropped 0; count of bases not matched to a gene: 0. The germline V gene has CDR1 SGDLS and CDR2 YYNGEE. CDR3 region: CASSASGSSYNEQFF. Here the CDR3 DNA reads TGTGCCAGCAGCGCTAGCGGGAGCTCCTACAATGAGCAGTTCTTC. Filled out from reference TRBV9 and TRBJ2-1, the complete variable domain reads DSGVTQTPKHLITATGQRVTLRCSPRSGDLSVYWYQQSLDQGLQFLIQYYNGEERAKGNILERFSAQQFPDLHSELNLSSLELGDSALYFCASSASGSSYNEQFFGPGTRLTVL.

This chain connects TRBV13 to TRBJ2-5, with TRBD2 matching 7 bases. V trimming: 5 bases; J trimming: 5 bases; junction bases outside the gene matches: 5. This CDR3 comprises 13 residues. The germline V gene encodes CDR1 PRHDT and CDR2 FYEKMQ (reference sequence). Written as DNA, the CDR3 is TGTGCCAGCAGCGGGAGGGCGGATGAGACCCAGTACTTC. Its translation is CASSGRADETQYF.

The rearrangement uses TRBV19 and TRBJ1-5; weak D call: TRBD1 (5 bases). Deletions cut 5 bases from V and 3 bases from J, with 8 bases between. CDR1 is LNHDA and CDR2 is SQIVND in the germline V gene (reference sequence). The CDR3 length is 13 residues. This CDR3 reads CASSAGPNQPQHF. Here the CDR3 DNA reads TGTGCCAGTAGTGCAGGGCCCAATCAGCCCCAGCATTTT.

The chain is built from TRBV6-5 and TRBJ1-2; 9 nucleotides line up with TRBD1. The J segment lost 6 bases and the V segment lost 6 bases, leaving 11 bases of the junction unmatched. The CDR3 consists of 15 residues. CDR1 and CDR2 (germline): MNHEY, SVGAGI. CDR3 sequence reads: CASSHYHGQGHGYTF. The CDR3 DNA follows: TGTGCCAGCAGCCATTACCATGGACAGGGGCATGGCTACACCTTC.